This TCR beta chain emerged from a study of T cell changes during pregnancy in multiple sclerosis. The trim removed 6 bases at V and 3 bases at J, leaving 2 bases unmatched. CDR1 and CDR2 from the germline V gene are LNHDA and SQIVND (reference sequence). The CDR3 contains 13 residues. Sequencing used immunoSEQ multiplex PCR; TCRdb keeps in-frame clones, though not all of them. Of tens of thousands of clones in the sample, 88% are singletons; the top ten hold 5.5% to 6%. In its sample, this clone was seen once. The starting material was CD8+ T cells from peripheral blood mononuclear cells, obtained after pregnancy. This TCR was sampled from a female donor in good health, enrolled as a control in a pregnancy study. The V and J genes are TRBV19 and TRBJ2-5; 9 nucleotides line up with TRBD1. The CDR3 here is CASSGTGKETQYF. Written as DNA, the CDR3 is TGTGCCAGTAGCGGGACAGGGAAAGAGACCCAGTACTTC.